A selection of T cell receptor beta chains follows, all from one sample in a study of CD4 T cells in relation to SARS-CoV-2 and coronaviruses. These receptors' antigens are unknown. Generated by immunoSEQ multiplex PCR, the TCRdb table keeps only in-frame clones and is missing some. The sample lists some 46,000 clones; approximately 80% were seen once. Sequencing was carried out using naive CD4+ T cells from PBMCs, cultured in vitro. These receptors were collected from an adult with COVID-19. Both conserved end residues are part of each CDR3. The D gene is left open where the match is weak. Clone size appears in some rows only: once, few, many, or a class for an expanded clone.

clone_size	d_call	v_call	j_call	cdr3_nt	cdr3_aa
.	.	TRBV27	TRBJ2-6	TGTGCCAGCAGTCCCCTGACAGGTGGGGGGCGAGGGGCCAACGTCCTGACTTTC	CASSPLTGGGRGANVLTF
.	TRBD2	TRBV4-1	TRBJ2-3	TGCGCCAGCAGCCAAGATACTAGCGGGACCCGCACAGATACGCAGTATTTT	CASSQDTSGTRTDTQYF
.	.	TRBV30	TRBJ2-7	TGTGCCTGGAAAAAGGCAGCGGGCTCCTACGAGCAGTACTTC	CAWKKAAGSYEQYF
.	.	TRBV28	TRBJ2-5	TGTGCCAGCAGGGCCCTGGCGGGATCAGAGACCCAGTACTTC	CASRALAGSETQYF
.	.	TRBV6-6	TRBJ1-5	TGTGCCAGCAGTTACTCGTCAGGGAGCAATCAGCCCCAGCATTTT	CASSYSSGSNQPQHF
.	.	TRBV4-1	TRBJ2-5	TGCGCCAGCAGCCTCATGATGGAAGAGACCCAGTACTTC	CASSLMMEETQYF
once	TRBD1	TRBV18	TRBJ2-5	TGTGCCAGCTCACCACCGGGGACAGCCCAAGAGACCCAGTACTTC	CASSPPGTAQETQYF
.	.	TRBV5-8	TRBJ1-3	TGTGCCAGCAAAGGGTCCGGAAACACCATATATTTT	CASKGSGNTIYF
.	.	TRBV6-2/TRBV6-3	TRBJ1-2	TGTGCCAGCAGCAACGGCCCGGACCGAGATTACTATGGCTACACCTTC	CASSNGPDRDYYGYTF
.	TRBD1	TRBV7-2	TRBJ2-2	TGTGCCAGCAGCTTATTACCGGGACAGGGGGCTGGTACCGGGGAGCTGTTTTTT	CASSLLPGQGAGTGELFF
once	.	TRBV6-6	TRBJ1-2	TGTGCCAGCAGAAAGGGAGGTGCGGACCACTATGGCTACACCTTC	CASRKGGADHYGYTF
.	.	TRBV18	TRBJ1-3	TGTGCCAGCTCACCGAGAGCTTTCCCTGGGGGAAACACCATATATTTT	CASSPRAFPGGNTIYF
.	.	TRBV29-1	TRBJ2-7	TGCAGCGTTAACCTCGGCCCGTGGCTAGGGTTAAACTACGAGCAGTACTTC	CSVNLGPWLGLNYEQYF
few	.	TRBV3-1/TRBV3-2	TRBJ1-4	TGTGCCAGCAGCCAAGATGGCGGGGGCGGGAAACTGTTTTTT	CASSQDGGGGKLFF
.	TRBD2	TRBV5-4	TRBJ2-5	TGTGCCAGCAGCATGCCGACCGGGACTAGCGGGGAGACCCAGTACTTC	CASSMPTGTSGETQYF
.	TRBD1	TRBV5-1	TRBJ2-7	TGCGCCAGCAGCTCAATCGGACCGGGGCGACAGGGGATGTCCTACGAGCAGTACTTC	CASSSIGPGRQGMSYEQYF
.	.	TRBV7-6	TRBJ2-3	TGTGCCAGCAGCCCCTGGGCAGATACGCAGTATTTT	CASSPWADTQYF
.	TRBD1	TRBV6-1	TRBJ2-2	TGTGCCAGCAGTGCAATCACAGGGGGCTTTATCACCGGGGAGCTGTTTTTT	CASSAITGGFITGELFF
.	.	TRBV7-9	TRBJ2-5	TGTGCCAGCAGCTTAAATGGGGCGGGACAAGACTTC	CASSLNGAGQDF
.	TRBD2	TRBV29-1	TRBJ2-2	TGCAGCGTTCTCACTGGACTAGCGCCGAACACCGGGGAGCTGTTTTTT	CSVLTGLAPNTGELFF
.	TRBD1	TRBV15	TRBJ2-3	TGTGCCACCAGCAGAGAAACGACAGGGGGGGTTGATACGCAGTATTTT	CATSRETTGGVDTQYF
.	.	TRBV28	TRBJ2-5	TGTGCCAGCCGGGTCAGGAACCAAGAGACCCAGTACTTC	CASRVRNQETQYF
.	TRBD1	TRBV18	TRBJ1-1	TGTGCCAGCTCTCGACAGGGGGTGAACACTGAAGCTTTCTTT	CASSRQGVNTEAFF
.	TRBD2	TRBV18	TRBJ2-1	TGTGCCAGCACAGCCCTGGGGGGGAACAATGAGCAGTTCTTC	CASTALGGNNEQFF
.	.	TRBV27	TRBJ2-1	TGTGCCAGCAGAGTGAGGCGGAGCTACTACAATGAGCAGTTCTTC	CASRVRRSYYNEQFF
few	TRBD1	TRBV3-1/TRBV3-2	TRBJ1-2	TGTGCCAGCAGCCAGGGACAGGGGGGGATCTATGGCTACACCTTC	CASSQGQGGIYGYTF
.	.	TRBV3-1/TRBV3-2	TRBJ1-1	TGTGCCAGCAGCTCCGAGAAAACCTTTGAAGCTTTCTTT	CASSSEKTFEAFF
few	TRBD1	TRBV6-1	TRBJ1-4	TGTGCCAGCAGTGACGGACAGGGATCATATCGGAATGAAAAACTGTTTTTT	CASSDGQGSYRNEKLFF
.	TRBD1	TRBV18	TRBJ1-2	TGTGCCAGTCGGACAGGGGGACTCTATGGCTACACCTTC	CASRTGGLYGYTF
.	.	TRBV28	TRBJ1-3	TGTGCCAGCAATCCCGGGACAACCAACTCTGGAAACACCATATATTTT	CASNPGTTNSGNTIYF
.	TRBD1	TRBV19	TRBJ1-5	TGTGCCAGTAGTATCGGGACTATACAGGGGTATAGCAATCAGCCCCAGCATTTT	CASSIGTIQGYSNQPQHF
.	.	TRBV6-6	TRBJ2-1	TGTGCCAGCAGTTACAGGGCCCAGCCAGTTGAGCAGTTCTTC	CASSYRAQPVEQFF
.	.	TRBV11-2	TRBJ2-7	TGTGCCAGCAGCTCGGGGTCCTCCTACGAGCAGTACTTC	CASSSGSSYEQYF
.	.	TRBV7-9	TRBJ2-1	TGTGCCAGCAGCCGGACGGCCGGGACCGATCTTAATGAGCAGTTCTTC	CASSRTAGTDLNEQFF
once	TRBD2	TRBV5-8	TRBJ2-7	TGTGCCAGCAGCTACGCCCCCGTCAGTAGCGGGAGTAAGGACGAGCAGTACTTC	CASSYAPVSSGSKDEQYF
.	.	TRBV6-2/TRBV6-3	TRBJ2-5	TGTGCCAGCAGCCCCGACTTTGCAGAGACCCAGTACTTC	CASSPDFAETQYF